Below are 20 T cell receptor beta chains sequenced from a single sample in a study of cytomegalovirus exposure and HLA in healthy donors. The PCR made use of 60 Vbeta and 13 Jbeta primers. Profiled with immunoSEQ multiplex PCR; TCRdb holds only in-frame clones, not every one. The sample consists of about 64,000 clones, under 85% of them appearing once. The sample comprised PBMCs. The origin of the receptors is a male donor in good health and CMV-seropositive.

The genes are TRBV13 and TRBJ1-5; the D gene is possibly TRBD1 (6 bases). CDR1 is PRHDT and CDR2 is FYEKMQ in the germline V gene (reference sequence). The length of the CDR3 is 13 residues. V lost 1 base to trimming and J lost 8 bases, with 9 bases between them. CDR3 bases: TGTGCCAGCAGCTTAGATGGGGGCGAGCCCCAGCATTTT. Its translation is CASSLDGGEPQHF.

This chain uses TRBV9 with TRBJ1-5, with a weak D call TRBD1 (5 bases). From germline, CDR1 is SGDLS and CDR2 YYNGEE. Trimming took off 3 bases at V and 4 bases at J, with 11 bases between the two ends. The CDR3 consists of 14 residues. The CDR3 spells CASSEGQTNQPQHF. The CDR3 nucleotides are TGTGCCAGCAGCGAGGGGCAGACAAATCAGCCCCAGCATTTT. The variable domain in full, completed from reference TRBV9 and TRBJ1-5, reads DSGVTQTPKHLITATGQRVTLRCSPRSGDLSVYWYQQSLDQGLQFLIQYYNGEERAKGNILERFSAQQFPDLHSELNLSSLELGDSALYFCASSEGQTNQPQHFGDGTRLSIL.

The rearrangement joins TRBV14 to TRBJ2-5; possibly TRBD2 for D (6 bases). Germline V gene lookup returns CDR1 SGHDN and CDR2 FVKESK. This CDR3 region has 18 residues. Trimming shortened V by 0 bases and J by 1 base, and 18 bases separated the two germline ends. The chain's CDR3 is CASSQERWSGSPQETQYF. In DNA form, the CDR3 reads TGTGCCAGCAGCCAAGAACGGTGGAGCGGGTCCCCCCAAGAGACCCAGTACTTC.

The rearrangement links TRBV7-2 to TRBJ1-2; D is ambiguous. Deletions cut 1 base from V and 8 bases from J, with 11 bases between. Germline V gene sequence: CDR1 SGHTA, CDR2 FQGNSA. CDR3 length: 13 residues. For the CDR3, the DNA is TGTGCCAGCAGCTTAGGAATGGCAGAAGGCTACACCTTC. Amino acids: CASSLGMAEGYTF.

This clone appeared a single time. The V and J genes are TRBV9 and TRBJ1-1; D might be TRBD1 (5 bases). The CDR3 runs to 17 residues. Trimming pared 0 bases from V and 5 bases from J, leaving 20 bases between. In germline, CDR1 is SGDLS, CDR2 YYNGEE. CDR3 residues: CASSVGIGAAGATEAFF. The CDR3 DNA reads as TGTGCCAGCAGCGTAGGAATAGGGGCGGCAGGAGCTACTGAAGCTTTCTTT.

The chain is built from TRBV18 and TRBJ2-7; 9 bases line up with TRBD1. This CDR3 has 14 residues. Trimming at V came to 3 bases and at J to 3 bases, leaving 3 bases not matched to a gene. Per the germline V gene, CDR1 is KGHSH and CDR2 is LQKENI. CDR3 DNA: TGTGCCAGCTCACCTAGACAGGGGGTCTACGAGCAGTACTTC. This encodes CASSPRQGVYEQYF.

The CDR3, as DNA: TGCGCCAGCAGCCAAGCCCCGGGAGTCTCTGGAAACACCATATATTTT. Translated: CASSQAPGVSGNTIYF. V and J are TRBV4-3 and TRBJ1-3; D remains unclear. The germline V gene encodes CDR1 LGHNA and CDR2 YSLEER. The length of the CDR3 is 16 residues. Trimming cost V 1 base and J 0 bases, with 10 bases left between them.

The chain links TRBV19 to TRBJ1-2; 8 bases are a match to TRBD1. This CDR3 contains 13 residues. Germline CDR1 and CDR2: LNHDA and SQIVND (reference sequence). The V and J ends lost 7 bases and 4 bases, in that order; junction bases with no gene match: 5. This chain's CDR3 is CASKTGGGYGYTF. In DNA form, the CDR3 reads TGTGCCAGTAAAACAGGGGGGGGCTATGGCTACACCTTC.

The gene calls are TRBV7-2 and TRBJ2-7, with a weak D call TRBD1 (6 bases). The germline CDR1 and CDR2 sequences are SGHTA and FQGNSA. The CDR3 is made up of 15 amino acids. Trimming shortened V by 2 bases and J by 2 bases, and 13 bases separated the two germline ends. As DNA, the CDR3 is TGTGCCAGCAGCTTACGCGGCAGGGGAGCCTACGAGCAGTACTTC. Protein: CASSLRGRGAYEQYF.

V usage is TRBV5-6 and J usage is TRBJ1-4; 7 bases are shared with TRBD1. J gave up 7 bases and V 5 bases, and 11 bases lay outside the gene matches. Germline V lookup: CDR1 SGHDT, CDR2 YYEEEE. This CDR3 is built from 15 residues. The CDR3 loop reads CASSGIDRVGEKLFF. DNA for the CDR3: TGTGCCAGCAGTGGGATAGACAGGGTGGGTGAAAAACTGTTTTTT.

This chain's CDR3 is CASSGPPAGGPDEQYF. In DNA form, the CDR3 reads TGTGCCAGCAGCGGTCCACCCGCGGGGGGGCCCGACGAGCAGTACTTC. The chain employs TRBV9 and TRBJ2-7; 9 bases are shared with TRBD2. The CDR3 runs 16 residues. Germline CDR1 reads SGDLS; CDR2 reads YYNGEE. V dropped 3 bases and J dropped 5; count of bases not matched to a gene: 12. The whole variable domain, filled in from reference TRBV9 and TRBJ2-7, reads DSGVTQTPKHLITATGQRVTLRCSPRSGDLSVYWYQQSLDQGLQFLIQYYNGEERAKGNILERFSAQQFPDLHSELNLSSLELGDSALYFCASSGPPAGGPDEQYFGPGTRLTVT.

The chain's CDR3 is CASSLAGGYYNEQFF. The CDR3 bases are TGTGCCAGCAGCTTAGCAGGGGGCTACTACAATGAGCAGTTCTTC. The chain employs TRBV7-8 and TRBJ2-1; 7 nucleotides line up with TRBD1. Germline V gene sequence: CDR1 SGHVS, CDR2 FQNEAQ. V trimming: 0 bases; J trimming: 3 bases; junction bases outside the gene matches: 2. The CDR3 contains 15 residues. Full variable domain (remainder filled in from reference TRBV7-8 and TRBJ2-1): GAGVSQSPRYKVAKRGQDVALRCDPISGHVSLFWYQQALGQGPEFLTYFQNEAQLDKSGLPSDRFFAERPEGSVSTLKIQRTQQEDSAVYLCASSLAGGYYNEQFFGPGTRLTVL.

The chain is built from TRBV27 and TRBJ2-4; D gene ambiguous. Trimming shortened V by 10 bases and J by 3 bases, and 34 bases separated the two germline ends. CDR1 and CDR2 (germline): MNHEY, SMNVEV (reference sequence). The CDR3 sequence is 20 residues long. The DNA of the CDR3 is TGTGCCACCCCGACTCCGACCCCCTACGCTATGGTGTGGGTCAAAAACATTCAGTACTTC. This translates into CATPTPTPYAMVWVKNIQYF.

The CDR3 here is CASSPPQGGRNTEAFF. The DNA for the CDR3 is TGTGCCAGCAGCCCGCCTCAGGGGGGAAGGAACACTGAAGCTTTCTTT. The chain carries TRBV4-2 and TRBJ1-1; TRBD1 matches 7 bases. J was trimmed by 1 base and V by 4 bases; bases with no gene match: 9. CDR1 is LGHNA, CDR2 YNFKEQ, per germline. CDR3 length: 16 residues.

The rearrangement links TRBV5-4 to TRBJ2-2; 11 positions match TRBD1. Germline V gene data show CDR1 as SGHNT and CDR2 as YYREEE (reference sequence). Trimming at V came to 4 bases and at J to 7 bases, leaving 15 bases not matched to a gene. This CDR3 region has 18 residues. CDR3 residues: CASSTGRGTGGAGGELFF. DNA of the CDR3: TGTGCCAGCAGCACCGGTCGAGGGACAGGGGGTGCGGGCGGGGAGCTGTTTTTT.

This clone occurred a few times. In DNA, the CDR3 is TGTGCCTGGACAGGCTACATGAACACTGAAGCTTTCTTT. Its protein is CAWTGYMNTEAFF. The chain recombines TRBV30 with TRBJ1-1; D unresolved. The V gene's germline CDR1 is GTSNPN and CDR2 SVGIG (reference sequence). The CDR3 spans 13 residues. V was shortened by 4 bases and J by 0 bases, with 9 bases between the two germline ends. Based on the CDR3 plus reference TRBV30 and TRBJ1-1, the full variable domain is SQTIHQWPATLVQPVGSPLSLECTVEGTSNPNLYWYRQAAGRGLQLLFYSVGIGQISSEVPQNLSASRPQDRQFILSSKKLLLSDSGFYLCAWTGYMNTEAFFGQGTRLTVV.

The rearrangement joins TRBV4-1 to TRBJ1-4; D is uncertain. The CDR3 extends over 15 amino acids. Germline V gene sequence: CDR1 MGHRA, CDR2 YSYEKL. V lost 2 bases to trimming and J lost 7 bases, with 14 bases between them. CDR3 nucleotides: TGCGCCAGCAGCCAAAGGGAGGTAGGAAGTGAAAAACTGTTTTTT. Residues: CASSQREVGSEKLFF.

V is TRBV29-1 and J is TRBJ1-1, with D perhaps TRBD1 (5 bases). Trimming stripped 7 bases from V and 4 bases from J, with 19 bases between. The CDR3 sequence is 14 residues long. Germline CDR1 is SQVTM and CDR2 is ANQGSEA. The CDR3 DNA reads TGCAGCGCCTTGGGCCAGGGCCTCGGCACTGAAGCTTTCTTT. As protein: CSALGQGLGTEAFF.

Only a few counts were recorded for this clone. This chain uses TRBV27 with TRBJ2-1; TRBD2 matches at 13 bases. The CDR3 is 12 amino acids. Germline V gene data show CDR1 as MNHEY and CDR2 as SMNVEV (reference sequence). Trimming took 10 bases from V and 11 from J; bases not matched to a gene: 5. CDR3 loop: CATSGLAGKQFF. The CDR3 DNA follows: TGTGCCACGTCGGGACTAGCGGGGAAGCAGTTCTTC.

The CDR3 spells CASSLAGQNNYGYTF. The CDR3 nucleotides are TGTGCCAGCAGCTTGGCGGGTCAGAATAACTATGGCTACACCTTC. This chain connects TRBV5-4 to TRBJ1-2; D not resolved. This CDR3 is 15 amino acids long. Per the germline V gene, CDR1 is SGHNT and CDR2 is YYREEE (reference sequence). Trimming removed 0 bases from V and 1 base from J, with 10 bases in between.